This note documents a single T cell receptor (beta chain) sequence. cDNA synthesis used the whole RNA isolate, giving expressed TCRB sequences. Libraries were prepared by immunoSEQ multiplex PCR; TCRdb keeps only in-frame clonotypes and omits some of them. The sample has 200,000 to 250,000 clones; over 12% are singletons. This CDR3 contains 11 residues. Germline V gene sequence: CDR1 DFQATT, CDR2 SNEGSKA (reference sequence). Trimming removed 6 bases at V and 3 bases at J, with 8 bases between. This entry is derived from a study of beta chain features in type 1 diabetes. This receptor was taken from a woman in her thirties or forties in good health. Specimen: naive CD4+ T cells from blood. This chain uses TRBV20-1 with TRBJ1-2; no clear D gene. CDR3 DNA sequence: TGCAGTGCCACGGCGGACTATGGCTACACCTTC. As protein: CSATADYGYTF.